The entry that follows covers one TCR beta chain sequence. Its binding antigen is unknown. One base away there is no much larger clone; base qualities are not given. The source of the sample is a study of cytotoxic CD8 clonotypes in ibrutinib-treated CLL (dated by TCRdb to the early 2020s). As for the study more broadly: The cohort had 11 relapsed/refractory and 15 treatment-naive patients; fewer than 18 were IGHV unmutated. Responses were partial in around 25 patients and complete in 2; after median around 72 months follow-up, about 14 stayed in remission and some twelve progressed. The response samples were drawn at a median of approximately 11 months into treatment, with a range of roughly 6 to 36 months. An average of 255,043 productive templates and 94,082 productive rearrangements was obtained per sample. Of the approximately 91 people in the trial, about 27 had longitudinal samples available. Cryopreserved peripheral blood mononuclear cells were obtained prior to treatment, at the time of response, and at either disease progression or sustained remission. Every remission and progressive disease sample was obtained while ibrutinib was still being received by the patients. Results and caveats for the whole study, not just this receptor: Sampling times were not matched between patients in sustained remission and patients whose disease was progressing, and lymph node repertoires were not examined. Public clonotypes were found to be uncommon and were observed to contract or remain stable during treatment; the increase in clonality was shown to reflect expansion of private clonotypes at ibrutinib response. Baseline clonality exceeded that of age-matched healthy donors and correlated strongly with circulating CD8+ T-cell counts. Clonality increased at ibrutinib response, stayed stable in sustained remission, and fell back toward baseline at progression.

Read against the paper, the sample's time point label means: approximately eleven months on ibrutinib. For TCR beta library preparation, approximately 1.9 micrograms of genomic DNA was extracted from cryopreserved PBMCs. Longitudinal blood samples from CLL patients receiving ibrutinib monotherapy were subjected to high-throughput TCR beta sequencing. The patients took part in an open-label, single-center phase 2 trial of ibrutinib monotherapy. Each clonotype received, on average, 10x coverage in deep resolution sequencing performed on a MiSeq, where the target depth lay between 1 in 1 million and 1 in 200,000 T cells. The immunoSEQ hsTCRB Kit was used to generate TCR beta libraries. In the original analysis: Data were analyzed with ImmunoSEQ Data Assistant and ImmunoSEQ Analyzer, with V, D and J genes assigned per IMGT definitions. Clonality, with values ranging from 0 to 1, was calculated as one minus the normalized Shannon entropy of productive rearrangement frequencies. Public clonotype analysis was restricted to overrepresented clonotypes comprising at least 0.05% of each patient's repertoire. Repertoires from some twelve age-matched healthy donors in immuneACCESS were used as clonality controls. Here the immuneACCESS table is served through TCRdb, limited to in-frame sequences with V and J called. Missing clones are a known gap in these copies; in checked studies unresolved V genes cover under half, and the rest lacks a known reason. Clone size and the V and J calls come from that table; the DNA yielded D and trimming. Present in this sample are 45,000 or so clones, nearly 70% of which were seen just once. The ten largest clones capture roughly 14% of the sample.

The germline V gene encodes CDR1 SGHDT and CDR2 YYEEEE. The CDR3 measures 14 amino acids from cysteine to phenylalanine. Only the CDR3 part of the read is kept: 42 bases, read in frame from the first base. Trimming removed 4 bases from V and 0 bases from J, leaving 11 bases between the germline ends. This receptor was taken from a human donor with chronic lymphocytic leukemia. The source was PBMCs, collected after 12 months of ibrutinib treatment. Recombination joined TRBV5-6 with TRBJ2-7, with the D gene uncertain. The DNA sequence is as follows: TGTGCCAGCAGCCTTCGCCTGAGCTCCTACGAGCAGTACTTC. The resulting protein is CASSLRLSSYEQYF.